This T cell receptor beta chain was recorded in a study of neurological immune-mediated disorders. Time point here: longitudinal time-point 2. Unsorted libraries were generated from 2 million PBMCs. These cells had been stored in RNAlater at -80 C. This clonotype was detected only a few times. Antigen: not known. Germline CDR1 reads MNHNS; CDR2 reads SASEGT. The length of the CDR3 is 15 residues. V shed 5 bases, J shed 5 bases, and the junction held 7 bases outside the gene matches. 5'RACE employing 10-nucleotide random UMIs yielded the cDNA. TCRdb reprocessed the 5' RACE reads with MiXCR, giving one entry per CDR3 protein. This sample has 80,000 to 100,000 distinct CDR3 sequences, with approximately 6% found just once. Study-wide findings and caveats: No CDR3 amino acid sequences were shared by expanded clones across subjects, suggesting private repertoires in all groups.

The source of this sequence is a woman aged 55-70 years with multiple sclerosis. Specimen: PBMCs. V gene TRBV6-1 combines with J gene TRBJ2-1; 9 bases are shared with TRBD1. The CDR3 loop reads CASSHRGQLNNEQFF. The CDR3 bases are TGTGCCAGCAGTCACAGGGGGCAACTGAACAATGAGCAGTTCTTC.